This passage covers 5 T cell receptor beta chains from one sample sequenced in a study of spatial heterogeneity in lung cancer (dated by TCRdb to between 2018 and 2020). The time point label here, explained by the study, means: blood at routine non-recurrence follow-up after resection. The library was obtained by 5' RACE. Sequencer: NextSeq 500. TCRdb trimmed the raw reads at Q25, called clones with MiXCR and kept productive beta chains. A single entry per CDR3 protein holds the most common genes and DNA from its merged rows. Within this sample are tens of thousands of distinct CDR3 sequences, with approximately 19% of them counted one time only. 21% of the sample goes to the ten largest clones. Sequences were derived from PBMCs, sampled at follow-up. These receptors were obtained from a male donor with early-stage non-small cell lung cancer.

The V gene is TRBV24-1, the J gene TRBJ2-3; possibly TRBD1 or TRBD2 for D (5 bases each). The CDR3 runs 13 residues. Trimming removed 10 bases from V and 0 bases from J, with 10 bases in between. The germline gives CDR1 KGHDR, CDR2 SFDVKD. The DNA of the CDR3 is TGTGCCACAGGCCGGGGCAGCACAGATACGCAGTATTTT. It encodes CATGRGSTDTQYF.

This clonotype was found once. The J gene is TRBJ2-3, the V gene TRBV6-2 or TRBV6-3, with D possibly being TRBD1 or TRBD2 (5 bases each). Germline assignment: CDR1 MNHEY and CDR2 SVGEGT. CDR3 size: 13 residues. Trimming took off 6 bases at V and 2 bases at J, with 9 bases between the two ends. The CDR3 region is CASRWGSTDTQYF. The CDR3 DNA is TGTGCCAGCAGGTGGGGGTCCACAGATACGCAGTATTTT.

This clonotype was detected a few times. The V gene is TRBV9, the J gene TRBJ1-2; D is undetermined. The CDR3 has 14 amino acids. CDR1 SGDLS and CDR2 YYNGEE come from the germline V gene. The V gene lost 1 base and the J gene lost 4 bases, with 11 bases spanning the gap. The CDR3, as DNA: TGTGCCAGCAGCGTAAATCAGGTTGGCTATGGCTACACCTTC. Encoded protein: CASSVNQVGYGYTF.

This clonotype has just a few counts. The V gene is TRBV19, the J gene TRBJ1-6; D ambiguous. The germline CDR1 and CDR2 sequences are LNHDA and SQIVND (reference sequence). The ends were cut back, 7 bases at V and 9 bases at J, with 16 bases in the middle. This CDR3 has 14 amino acids. The CDR3 region has the DNA TGTGCCAGTACCCCGACGGCGGGGATTTCACCCCTCCACTTT. This sequence encodes CASTPTAGISPLHF.

This clonotype was recorded at least ten times. This chain joins TRBV29-1 and TRBJ2-7, with TRBD2 identical over 9 bases. The junction had 5 bases not matched to a gene; V was cut back by 2 bases and J by 3 bases. The CDR3 is 14 amino acids. Germline values: CDR1 SQVTM, CDR2 ANQGSEA. CDR3 in DNA: TGCAGCGTTGAAATACTAGCGGGTAGCTACGAGCAGTACTTC. Translated: CSVEILAGSYEQYF.